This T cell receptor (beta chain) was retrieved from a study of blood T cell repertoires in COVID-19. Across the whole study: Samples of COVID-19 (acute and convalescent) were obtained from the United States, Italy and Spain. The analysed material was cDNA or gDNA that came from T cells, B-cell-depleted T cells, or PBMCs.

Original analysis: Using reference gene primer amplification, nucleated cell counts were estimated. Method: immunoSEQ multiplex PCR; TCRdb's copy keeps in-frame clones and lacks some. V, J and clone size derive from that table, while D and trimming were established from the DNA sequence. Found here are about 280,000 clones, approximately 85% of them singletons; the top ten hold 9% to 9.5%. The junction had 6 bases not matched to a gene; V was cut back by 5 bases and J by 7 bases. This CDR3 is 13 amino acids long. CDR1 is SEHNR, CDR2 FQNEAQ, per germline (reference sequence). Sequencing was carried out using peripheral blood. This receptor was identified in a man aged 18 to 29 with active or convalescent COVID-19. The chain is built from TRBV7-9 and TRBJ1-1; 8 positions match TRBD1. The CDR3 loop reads CASSPQGDGEAFF. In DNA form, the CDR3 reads TGTGCCAGCAGCCCACAGGGGGACGGTGAAGCTTTCTTT.